The TCR beta chain under discussion was sequenced for a study of T cell responses to AZD1222 COVID-19 vaccine. Points from the study as a whole: Clonal diversity may have been underestimated in mostly white British donors. Scientists sampled the repertoires only once the peak T cell response had passed.

CDR1 is MGHRA and CDR2 is YSYEKL in the germline V gene. This CDR3 is built from 20 residues. The V segment lost 1 base and the J segment 3 bases; nucleotides outside the gene matches: 13. Here immunoSEQ multiplex PCR was the method, and the copy in TCRdb shows in-frame clones only, minus some. The sample yields some 54,000 clones, roughly 90% seen once. About this clone: Its antigen is undetermined.

This clonotype originated in an adult in good health. The chain carries TRBV4-1 and TRBJ2-1; 12 bases are a match to TRBD2. The sample was peripheral blood, taken on day 0 of AZD1222 vaccination. CDR3 DNA: TGCGCCAGCAGCCAAGGGGGTGGTCTAGCGGGAGGGCCGGTCTACAATGAGCAGTTCTTC. Translating it yields CASSQGGGLAGGPVYNEQFF.